Listed here are 20 T cell receptor beta chains from one sample, sequenced in a study of shared clonotypes between healthy human individuals. CD8 cells regarded as naive lacked CD45RO, were positively chosen for CCR7, and omitted terminally differentiated effector memory CD45RA+ cells. Data came from immunoSEQ multiplex PCR; TCRdb stores just in-frame clones and leaves some out. The sample carries nearly 600,000 clones, roughly 96% recorded once. The specimen was naive CD8+ T cells sorted from blood. The source is a woman aged 25 to 39 in good health.

J is TRBJ2-7 and V is TRBV12-5; no reliable D call. Germline CDR1 reads LGHNT; CDR2 reads FRNRAP. The CDR3 extends over 12 amino acids. Trimming shortened V by 2 bases and J by 5 bases, and 7 bases separated the two germline ends. The CDR3 sequence: CASGLSQDEQYF. The CDR3 region has the DNA TGTGCTAGTGGTTTGAGCCAGGACGAGCAGTACTTC.

The V gene is TRBV29-1, the J gene TRBJ2-7; TRBD1 might be the D (7 bases). The germline V gene has CDR1 SQVTM and CDR2 ANQGSEA. V was shortened by 5 bases and J by 4 bases, with 12 bases between the two germline ends. The CDR3 sequence is 12 residues long. CDR3 sequence: CSVQGGQYEQYF. DNA of the CDR3: TGCAGCGTTCAGGGGGGACAGTACGAGCAGTACTTC.

This chain uses TRBV9 with TRBJ2-7, with 7 bases aligning to TRBD1. This CDR3 region has 16 residues. Trimming took 3 bases from V and 3 from J; bases not matched to a gene: 12. CDR1 SGDLS and CDR2 YYNGEE come from the germline V gene. CDR3 nucleotide sequence: TGTGCCAGCAGCGGTCACACGGGACAGCCGTACTACGAGCAGTACTTC. Translating it yields CASSGHTGQPYYEQYF. Looking up the rest from reference TRBV9 and TRBJ2-7 gives the full variable domain: DSGVTQTPKHLITATGQRVTLRCSPRSGDLSVYWYQQSLDQGLQFLIQYYNGEERAKGNILERFSAQQFPDLHSELNLSSLELGDSALYFCASSGHTGQPYYEQYFGPGTRLTVT.

This chain links TRBV28 with TRBJ2-7, with unresolved D. With 5 bases removed from V and 3 bases from J, the gap between germline ends came to 8 bases. Germline values: CDR1 MDHEN, CDR2 SYDVKM. CDR3 size: 12 residues. The chain's CDR3 is CASSRHFYEQYF. CDR3 nucleotide sequence: TGTGCCAGCAGTCGCCATTTCTACGAGCAGTACTTC.

The chain combines TRBV27 with TRBJ1-2; D possibly corresponds to TRBD1 (5 bases). Between the trimmed V and J ends, which lost 2 bases and 6 bases, there was a span of 10 bases. This CDR3 contains 13 residues. CDR1 and CDR2 (germline): MNHEY, SMNVEV (reference sequence). CDR3 coding DNA: TGTGCCAGCAGTTTACGGGGCGATGATGGCTACACCTTC. This sequence encodes CASSLRGDDGYTF.

The chain carries TRBV28 and TRBJ2-5; 7 bases match TRBD1. The CDR3 totals 16 residues. Germline CDR1 is MDHEN and CDR2 is SYDVKM. Trimming cost V 4 bases and J 1 base; bases outside gene matches: 9. The CDR3 here is CASSSRTGHSQETQYF. The CDR3 coding sequence is TGTGCCAGCAGTTCCCGGACAGGCCACTCCCAAGAGACCCAGTACTTC.

The chain links TRBV2 to TRBJ2-7; TRBD2 matches 7 bases. The J segment lost 1 base and the V segment lost 5 bases, leaving 8 bases of the junction unmatched. Germline CDR1 SNHLY, CDR2 FYNNEI. This CDR3 has 15 amino acids. CDR3: CASSSWTSSSYEQYF. The CDR3 coding sequence is TGTGCCAGCAGTTCCTGGACTAGTTCGTCCTACGAGCAGTACTTC.

The chain is built from TRBV29-1 and TRBJ2-1, with 8 bases aligning to TRBD2. In germline, CDR1 is SQVTM, CDR2 ANQGSEA. Germline trimming cut 4 bases from V and 7 bases from J; bases unmatched to any gene: 9. CDR3 length: 14 amino acids. The CDR3 sequence is CSVVFGLALNEQFF. The DNA for the CDR3 is TGCAGCGTTGTATTTGGACTAGCATTGAATGAGCAGTTCTTC.

The J gene is TRBJ2-5, the V gene TRBV29-1; 9 bases line up with TRBD2. The germline CDR1 and CDR2 sequences are SQVTM and ANQGSEA. The CDR3 runs 16 residues. V was pared by 1 base and J by 1 base, with 7 bases of the junction left unmatched. CDR3 protein: CSVEGKLAGFQETQYF. The CDR3 nucleotides are TGCAGCGTTGAAGGGAAACTAGCGGGTTTCCAAGAGACCCAGTACTTC.

In this sample, this clone turned up once. J is TRBJ1-3 and V is TRBV28, with D possibly TRBD1 on 6 matching bases. Germline assignment: CDR1 MDHEN and CDR2 SYDVKM. This CDR3 has 15 amino acids. Between the trimmed V and J ends, which lost 5 bases and 2 bases, there was a span of 13 bases. The CDR3: CASSMDSLTGNTIYF. CDR3 sequence (DNA): TGTGCCAGCAGTATGGACAGCTTGACTGGAAACACCATATATTTT.

The V and J genes are TRBV28 and TRBJ1-1; D is uncertain. The CDR3 length is 11 residues. Germline CDR1 reads MDHEN; CDR2 reads SYDVKM. Trimming cost V 5 bases and J 7 bases, with 8 bases left between them. For the CDR3, the DNA is TGTGCCAGCAGTCCAGAGCGTGAAGCTTTCTTT. This gives the protein CASSPEREAFF.

This sequence joins TRBV29-1 and TRBJ1-2; D is undetermined. Germline V CDR1 and CDR2: SQVTM, ANQGSEA. The CDR3 totals 14 residues. Between the trimmed V and J ends, which lost 3 bases and 2 bases, there was a span of 13 bases. DNA of the CDR3: TGCAGCGTTGATGTCGGGGTGGAGAACTATGGCTACACCTTC. It encodes CSVDVGVENYGYTF.

The rearrangement uses TRBV20-1 and TRBJ2-7; weak D call: TRBD2 (5 bases). This CDR3 contains 11 residues. Germline V lookup: CDR1 DFQATT, CDR2 SNEGSKA (reference sequence). Deletions cut 7 bases from V and 6 bases from J, with 13 bases between. The CDR3 bases are TGCAGTGGCCCAAGAGGGTCCGAGCAGTACTTC. This translates into CSGPRGSEQYF.

This chain joins TRBV28 and TRBJ1-1; 7 bases are a match to TRBD1. Germline V CDR1 and CDR2: MDHEN, SYDVKM. CDR3 size: 14 residues. J gave up 3 bases and V 7 bases, and 8 bases lay outside the gene matches. CDR3 bases: TGTGCCAGCACCCCCCGGGACAGATACACTGAAGCTTTCTTT. Translating it yields CASTPRDRYTEAFF.

The rearrangement joins TRBV10-3 to TRBJ2-1; the D gene is possibly TRBD2 (6 bases). Germline V gene data show CDR1 as ENHRY and CDR2 as SYGVKD. Trimming left V 3 bases short and J 5 bases short, with 8 bases between. The length of the CDR3 is 13 residues. The CDR3 DNA is TGTGCCATCAGTGACGAGCGGGACAATGAGCAGTTCTTC. Protein product: CAISDERDNEQFF.

This chain links TRBV7-6 with TRBJ2-7; no firm D call. The ends were cut back, 2 bases at V and 10 bases at J, with 15 bases in the middle. Germline assignment: CDR1 SGHVS and CDR2 FNYEAQ. The CDR3 totals 13 residues. The CDR3 here is CASSLSPSESQYF. DNA of the CDR3: TGTGCCAGCAGCTTAAGCCCATCAGAATCCCAGTACTTC.

The rearrangement joins TRBV2 to TRBJ1-1; 7 bases align to TRBD1. J lost 3 bases, V lost 7 bases, and 14 bases had no gene match. The CDR3 covers 16 residues. Germline CDR1 is SNHLY and CDR2 is FYNNEI. CDR3 residues: CASKESLTGKHTEAFF. DNA of the CDR3: TGTGCCAGCAAAGAATCATTGACAGGGAAGCACACTGAAGCTTTCTTT.

This chain links TRBV15 with TRBJ2-5; weak D call: TRBD1 (6 bases). Germline V gene sequence: CDR1 LNHNV, CDR2 YYDKDF (reference sequence). The CDR3 contains 18 residues. The V end was cut by 0 bases, the J end by 4 bases, with 21 bases between. CDR3 sequence (DNA): TGTGCCACCAGCAGAGAACCGGGACACGACATTATGGGAGAGACCCAGTACTTC. Its protein product is CATSREPGHDIMGETQYF.

This chain joins TRBV7-9 and TRBJ2-7; the D call may be TRBD1 or TRBD2 (6 bases each). Per the germline V gene, CDR1 is SEHNR and CDR2 is FQNEAQ (reference sequence). CDR3 size: 16 residues. The V end lost 5 bases, the J end lost 6 bases, and 23 bases lay between the germline ends. CDR3 nucleotides: TGTGCCAGCAGCCCTCTGGGGGGCCGTTCCTACAGCGAGCAGTACTTC. The encoded protein is CASSPLGGRSYSEQYF.

The chain joins TRBV30 to TRBJ2-1; no firm D call. The CDR3 consists of 12 residues. V was cut by 2 bases and J by 8 bases, with 10 bases left in between. CDR1 is GTSNPN, CDR2 SVGIG, per germline (reference sequence). CDR3 coding DNA: TGTGCCTGGAGTATAATGGTCGATGAGCAGTTCTTC. Its protein product is CAWSIMVDEQFF.